The text below deals with one T cell receptor (beta chain). The CDR3 loop spans 18 amino acids. In germline, CDR1 is MNHEY, CDR2 SVGEGT. Trimming pared 6 bases from V and 4 bases from J, leaving 22 bases between. TCRdb keeps only in-frame clones here, not all; method: immunoSEQ multiplex PCR. The sample has 120,000 to 150,000 clones, about 81% seen once; the top ten hold around 4%. This entry is derived from a study of blood T cell repertoires in COVID-19. Study background: Acute-phase and convalescent COVID-19 samples originated in the United States, Italy and Spain.

The rearrangement joins TRBV6-2 or TRBV6-3 to TRBJ1-6, with D maybe TRBD1 (6 bases). The sample taken for sequencing was peripheral blood. This receptor was obtained from a woman older than 75 with acute or convalescent COVID-19. CDR3 in DNA: TGTGCCAGCAGCCCTACAGGGCCCTCTTTATTTTATAATTCACCCCTCCACTTT. Translated, it gives CASSPTGPSLFYNSPLHF.